This is a list of T cell receptor beta chains from one sample in a study of blood T cells in healthy people across ages. TCRdb ran MiXCR on the 5' RACE reads and lists one entry per CDR3 protein. The profile shows roughly 1.6 million distinct CDR3 sequences, roughly 32% of them singletons. The material sequenced was blood. The receptors here all came from a young woman in good health. Each CDR3 is given with its conserved first and last residue. The D gene is left open where the match is weak. Not every row has a clone size; where given, it reads once, few, many or a size class.

d_gene,j_gene,abundance,v_gene,CDR3aa,CDR3nt
-,TRBJ1-6,few,TRBV7-9,CARNGPGFIGNNSPLHF,TGTGCCAGAAATGGGCCGGGGTTCATCGGGAATAATTCACCCCTCCACTTT
-,TRBJ1-4,-,TRBV5-1,CASSLGQLATNEKLFF,TGCGCCAGCAGCTTGGGACAACTAGCAACTAATGAAAAACTGTTTTTT
-,TRBJ2-7,-,TRBV2,CASRVTEQYF,TGTGCCAGCAGGGTGACAGAGCAGTACTTC
TRBD1,TRBJ1-4,-,TRBV20-1,CSAKGATEKLFF,TGCAGTGCTAAGGGGGCTACCGAAAAACTGTTTTTT
TRBD1,TRBJ1-1,few,TRBV27,CASSSDRGLTEAFF,TGTGCCAGCAGTTCGGACAGGGGATTAACTGAAGCTTTCTTT
-,TRBJ2-3,many,TRBV13,CASSDRSDTQYF,TGTGCCAGCAGCGACAGGTCGGATACGCAGTATTTT
TRBD1,TRBJ1-6,-,TRBV5-1,CASRPGTEHNSPLHF,TGCGCCAGCAGACCCGGGACAGAGCATAATTCACCCCTCCACTTT
TRBD2,TRBJ2-3,-,TRBV20-1,CSARDRVSGRPDTQYF,TGCAGTGCTAGAGATAGGGTTAGCGGGAGGCCAGATACGCAGTATTTT
-,TRBJ2-5,-,TRBV12-3/TRBV12-4,CASSLGFGGLQETQYF,TGTGCCAGCAGTTTGGGATTCGGGGGGCTCCAAGAGACCCAGTACTTC
-,TRBJ2-7,-,TRBV6-5,CASSYSGEDEQYF,TGTGCCAGCAGTTACTCGGGAGAGGACGAGCAGTACTTC
TRBD2,TRBJ2-5,-,TRBV4-2,CASSQRLAGAQETQYF,TGTGCCAGCAGCCAGCGACTAGCGGGTGCACAGGAGACCCAGTACTTC
TRBD2,TRBJ2-7,few,TRBV20-1,CSARDLSGGALGQYF,TGCAGTGCTAGAGATCTTAGCGGGGGGGCCTTAGGGCAGTACTTC
TRBD1,TRBJ2-7,few,TRBV10-1,CASSAGGLGDYEQYF,TGCGCCAGCAGCGCAGGGGGCTTGGGAGACTACGAGCAGTACTTC
TRBD2,TRBJ2-1,-,TRBV19,CASSTLAGVVNEQFF,TGTGCCAGTTCGACCCTAGCGGGAGTTGTGAATGAGCAGTTCTTC
TRBD1,TRBJ2-3,-,TRBV28,CASRTGIEDTQYF,TGTGCCAGCAGGACAGGGATTGAAGATACGCAGTATTTT
-,TRBJ2-1,many,TRBV24-1,CATSDLKAGSSYNEQFF,TGTGCCACCAGTGACCTGAAGGCGGGGAGCTCCTACAATGAGCAGTTCTTC
-,TRBJ2-5,many,TRBV20-1,CSAPPGRRETQYF,TGCAGTGCCCCGCCAGGGCGGCGCGAGACCCAGTACTTC
-,TRBJ2-3,few,TRBV6-5,CASSYGGAKTDTQYF,TGTGCCAGCAGTTATGGCGGGGCTAAAACAGATACGCAGTATTTT
TRBD2,TRBJ2-1,-,TRBV6-5,CASSDSPLAGVYNEQFF,TGTGCCAGCAGTGACTCCCCGCTAGCGGGGGTCTACAATGAGCAGTTCTTC
-,TRBJ2-1,-,TRBV3-1,CASGELGYNEQFF,TGTGCCAGCGGAGAGTTAGGGTACAATGAGCAGTTCTTC
-,TRBJ1-2,-,TRBV12-5,CASGLAISFKGLRGYTF,TGTGCTAGTGGTTTGGCGATCTCGTTTAAAGGGCTTAGAGGCTACACCTTC
-,TRBJ2-7,few,TRBV27,CASSSRDTSLYEQYF,TGTGCCAGCAGTTCAAGGGATACGTCCTTATACGAGCAGTACTTC
TRBD1,TRBJ1-2,-,TRBV15,CATSRDLKGAGGYGYTF,TGTGCCACCAGCAGAGATCTGAAGGGGGCAGGAGGCTATGGCTACACCTTC
-,TRBJ1-2,many,TRBV12-3/TRBV12-4,CASSQGVYHGYTF,TGTGCCAGCAGTCAAGGGGTGTATCATGGCTACACCTTC
TRBD2,TRBJ2-7,-,TRBV27,CASSSLLGTSDQTYEQYF,TGTGCCAGCAGTTCTCTCCTCGGGACTAGCGACCAAACCTACGAGCAGTACTTC
-,TRBJ1-2,many,TRBV4-1,CASSQVEGLDYGYTF,TGCGCCAGCAGCCAAGTTGAGGGACTCGACTATGGCTACACCTTC
TRBD1,TRBJ1-6,-,TRBV25-1,CASRPLDQGAKSPLHF,TGTGCCAGCAGGCCTTTGGATCAGGGGGCGAAATCACCCCTCCACTTT
TRBD2,TRBJ2-7,many,TRBV20-1,CSARDRALAGLYEQYF,TGCAGTGCTAGAGATAGGGCACTAGCGGGGCTCTACGAGCAGTACTTC
-,TRBJ2-5,-,TRBV2,CASSEAGNRETQYF,TGTGCCAGCAGTGAAGCGGGGAATAGGGAGACCCAGTACTTC
-,TRBJ2-1,once,TRBV6-6,CASSYSSQQEGNEQFF,TGTGCCAGCAGTTACTCGTCGCAGCAGGAGGGCAATGAGCAGTTCTTC
-,TRBJ1-5,-,TRBV15,CATSRDKGPLPQHF,TGTGCCACCAGCAGAGATAAGGGTCCGCTTCCCCAGCATTTT
TRBD2,TRBJ2-1,many,TRBV2,CASSGLAGGFEQFF,TGTGCCAGCAGTGGACTAGCGGGGGGGTTTGAGCAGTTCTTC
-,TRBJ1-4,-,TRBV27,CASSPQGRTNEKLFF,TGTGCCAGCAGTCCCCAGGGTCGAACTAATGAAAAACTGTTTTTT
TRBD1,TRBJ2-7,-,TRBV7-9,CASKGASTGEQYF,TGTGCCAGCAAGGGGGCGTCAACGGGCGAGCAGTACTTC
-,TRBJ2-7,once,TRBV11-2,CAGSLGSVYEQYF,TGTGCCGGCAGCTTAGGGTCAGTCTACGAGCAGTACTTC
-,TRBJ2-7,-,TRBV12-3/TRBV12-4,CASSYGQFEQYF,TGTGCCAGCAGTTATGGACAGTTCGAGCAGTACTTC
-,TRBJ1-3,few,TRBV28,CASSFANTIYF,TGTGCCAGCAGTTTTGCAAACACCATATATTTT
-,TRBJ2-7,few,TRBV20-1,CSARDEGGGYEQYF,TGCAGTGCTAGAGATGAGGGGGGGGGCTACGAGCAGTACTTC
TRBD1,TRBJ2-7,few,TRBV4-1,CASSRLGQGAHEQYF,TGCGCCAGCAGCCGATTGGGACAGGGGGCCCACGAGCAGTACTTC
TRBD2,TRBJ2-3,-,TRBV27,CASSSSLALSTDTQYF,TGTGCCAGCAGTTCCTCACTAGCGCTTAGCACAGATACGCAGTATTTT
-,TRBJ2-7,few,TRBV4-1,CASSRLGRDYEQYF,TGCGCCAGCAGCCGGTTAGGACGGGACTACGAGCAGTACTTC
TRBD1,TRBJ2-7,-,TRBV7-9,CASSPGTGVNAEQYF,TGTGCCAGCAGCCCCGGGACAGGGGTGAATGCCGAGCAGTACTTC
-,TRBJ2-7,-,TRBV4-1,CASSQGMIYYEQYF,TGCGCCAGCAGCCAGGGTATGATCTACTACGAGCAGTACTTC
-,TRBJ2-1,-,TRBV20-1,CSASGMLASGNEQFF,TGCAGTGCTAGCGGTATGCTAGCTTCAGGCAATGAGCAGTTCTTC
-,TRBJ2-1,few,TRBV29-1,CSAPLGLGYNEQFF,TGCAGCGCCCCGTTGGGTCTGGGGTACAATGAGCAGTTCTTC
-,TRBJ1-2,few,TRBV14,CASSQDSWVPGYTF,TGTGCCAGCAGCCAAGATTCATGGGTTCCTGGCTACACCTTC
-,TRBJ2-1,-,TRBV7-2,CASSLKKGNEQFF,TGTGCCAGCAGCTTAAAGAAGGGGAATGAGCAGTTCTTC
TRBD1,TRBJ1-4,-,TRBV20-1,CSARDREGEKLFF,TGCAGTGCGAGGGACAGGGAGGGTGAAAAACTGTTTTTT
-,TRBJ2-4,once,TRBV2,CASSQSGPQVLAKNIQYF,TGTGCCAGCAGTCAATCGGGCCCCCAAGTCCTAGCCAAAAACATTCAGTACTTC
-,TRBJ1-2,-,TRBV7-9,CASSREGSGMVCGYTF,TGTGCCAGCAGTAGAGAAGGTTCAGGAATGGTCTGTGGCTACACCTTC
TRBD2,TRBJ2-1,-,TRBV30,CAWSVVAGGYNEQFF,TGTGCCTGGAGTGTAGTAGCGGGGGGCTACAATGAGCAGTTCTTC
-,TRBJ2-4,few,TRBV2,CASRGRLAKNIQYF,TGTGCCAGCCGCGGAAGGTTAGCCAAAAACATTCAGTACTTC
-,TRBJ2-1,-,TRBV6-5,CASSYSKGQLQNEQFF,TGTGCCAGCAGTTACTCGAAAGGGCAACTTCAAAATGAGCAGTTCTTC